The 4 T cell receptor beta chains presented below share a single source sample, sequenced in a study of T-cell reconstitution after alpha-beta-depleted transplantation in children. During its preparation, the TCRbeta library received unique molecular identifiers. In TCRdb, the PCR reads were re-called with MiXCR into one record per CDR3 protein. Of hundreds of thousands of distinct CDR3 sequences listed, over 9.5% are singletons. The sample consisted of PBMCs from the stem cell graft donor, taken from the stem cell graft. These receptors were obtained from a human donor who donated a stem cell graft to a child with acute myeloid leukemia.

The CDR3 spells CASSTQGTNQPQHF. CDR3 bases: TGTGCCAGCAGTACACAGGGGACGAATCAGCCCCAGCATTTT. V is TRBV7-2 and J is TRBJ1-5; TRBD1 matches 7 bases. The CDR3 extends over 14 amino acids. The germline CDR1 and CDR2 sequences are SGHTA and FQGNSA. V lost 6 bases and J lost 4; bases outside the gene matches: 6.

The V gene is TRBV20-1, the J gene TRBJ2-3; 7 nucleotides match TRBD1. V dropped 5 bases and J dropped 5; count of bases not matched to a gene: 10. Germline values: CDR1 DFQATT, CDR2 SNEGSKA (reference sequence). This CDR3 region has 14 residues. The CDR3 is CSALPVDRVDTQYF. CDR3 coding DNA: TGCAGTGCTCTGCCGGTTGACAGGGTAGATACGCAGTATTTT.

This clonotype was counted many times. The chain is built from TRBV20-1 and TRBJ2-7; unclear D gene. This CDR3 region has 12 residues. V was clipped by 7 bases and J by 5 bases, with 15 bases between them. Germline V gives CDR1 DFQATT, CDR2 SNEGSKA (reference sequence). The CDR3 loop is CSEKGLYDEQYF. Here the CDR3 DNA reads TGCAGTGAAAAAGGCCTCTACGACGAGCAGTACTTC.

This clonotype was observed a single time. The V call is TRBV19, the J call TRBJ2-7; the D gene is possibly TRBD2 (6 bases). With 7 bases removed from V and 1 base from J, the gap between germline ends came to 11 bases. The CDR3 consists of 13 residues. CDR1 and CDR2 from the germline V gene are LNHDA and SQIVND (reference sequence). The CDR3 reads CASTGGKSYEQYF. Written as DNA, the CDR3 is TGTGCCAGTACGGGCGGGAAGTCCTACGAGCAGTACTTC. Drawing the rest from reference TRBV19 and TRBJ2-7, the complete variable domain is DGGITQSPKYLFRKEGQNVTLSCEQNLNHDAMYWYRQDPGQGLRLIYYSQIVNDFQKGDIAEGYSVSREKKESFPLTVTSAQKNPTAFYLCASTGGKSYEQYFGPGTRLTVT.